The 21 T cell receptor beta chains presented below share a single source sample, sequenced in a study of high-grade serous ovarian cancer treatment subgroups. Tumor samples were obtained before definitive surgery or chemotherapy. Profiling relied on immunoSEQ multiplex PCR, and the TCRdb table lists in-frame clones only, not all of them. The sample has fewer than 3,000 clones; over 70% are singletons. Sequencing input: tumor tissue. The receptors stem from a human donor with high-grade serous ovarian cancer.

The chain has TRBV2 and TRBJ1-4; D is possibly TRBD1 (6 bases). CDR1 and CDR2 (germline): SNHLY, FYNNEI. The CDR3 is 15 residues long. With 10 bases removed from V and 5 bases from J, the gap between germline ends came to 20 bases. In DNA, the CDR3 is TGTGCCATCTTTCTGGGGGCAGGAGCCAATGAAAAACTGTTTTTT. Its translation is CAIFLGAGANEKLFF.

This chain connects TRBV19 to TRBJ2-1, with 11 positions matching TRBD2. Germline values: CDR1 LNHDA, CDR2 SQIVND (reference sequence). This CDR3 region has 15 residues. V lost 3 bases to trimming and J lost 5 bases; unmatched junction nucleotides: 3. This chain's CDR3 is CASSIGTSGHNEQFF. CDR3 in DNA: TGTGCCAGTAGTATTGGGACTAGCGGCCACAATGAGCAGTTCTTC.

This chain connects TRBV10-2 to TRBJ2-2; no clear D gene. The CDR3 contains 13 residues. V was pared by 5 bases and J by 7 bases, with 11 bases between. Per the germline V gene, CDR1 is WSHSY and CDR2 is SAAADI. CDR3 sequence: CASSPDMVGELFF. CDR3 in DNA: TGCGCCAGCAGTCCCGACATGGTCGGGGAGCTGTTTTTT.

The J gene is TRBJ2-3, the V gene TRBV6-6; TRBD2 agrees at 7 bases. The germline V gene encodes CDR1 MNHNY and CDR2 SVGAGI (reference sequence). J gave up 6 bases and V 5 bases, and 2 bases lay outside the gene matches. CDR3 length: 12 residues. This chain's CDR3 is CASSAGADTQYF. In DNA form, the CDR3 reads TGTGCCAGCAGTGCGGGAGCCGATACGCAGTATTTT.

The CDR3 is CASRYQETQYF. The CDR3 DNA reads TGCGCCAGCAGGTACCAAGAGACCCAGTACTTC. The rearrangement uses TRBV5-1 and TRBJ2-5; no reliable D call. The CDR3 totals 11 residues. V was cut by 5 bases and J by 0 bases, with 2 bases left in between. Germline CDR1 SGHRS, CDR2 YFSETQ.

This clone was seen only a few times. The rearrangement links TRBV19 to TRBJ1-1; no clear D gene. Trimming removed 9 bases at V and 7 bases at J, with 12 bases between. This CDR3 region has 11 residues. The germline V gene encodes CDR1 LNHDA and CDR2 SQIVND (reference sequence). DNA of the CDR3: TGTGCCAGCGTAAGAGGGCGTGAAGCTTTCTTT. It yields the protein CASVRGREAFF.

The V gene is TRBV5-1, the J gene TRBJ2-7; the match to TRBD1 covers 11 bases. Losses at the gene ends were 0 bases for V and 6 bases for J; bases not matched to a gene: 2. Germline loops: CDR1 SGHRS, CDR2 YFSETQ. The CDR3 totals 14 residues. CDR3 region: CASSLVGTGGEQYF. Here the CDR3 DNA reads TGCGCCAGCAGCTTGGTCGGGACAGGGGGCGAGCAGTACTTC.

The CDR3 loop reads CASSAWGGSYGYTF. The CDR3, as DNA: TGTGCCAGCAGTGCCTGGGGAGGGTCCTATGGCTACACCTTC. The chain joins TRBV2 to TRBJ1-2; unclear D gene. The V and J ends lost 4 bases and 4 bases respectively, with 13 bases between them. Germline CDR1 and CDR2: SNHLY and FYNNEI. CDR3 length equals 14 residues.

The chain carries TRBV19 and TRBJ2-2; the D gene is possibly TRBD1 (6 bases). Germline assignment: CDR1 LNHDA and CDR2 SQIVND (reference sequence). The CDR3 has 13 residues. Trimming took off 11 bases at V and 4 bases at J, with 14 bases between the two ends. The CDR3 region is CAGGQIATGELFF. For the CDR3, the DNA is TGTGCCGGCGGACAGATAGCCACCGGGGAGCTGTTTTTT.

A single count supports this clone. The chain employs TRBV6-6 and TRBJ1-5, with D hard to call. Germline V gives CDR1 MNHNY, CDR2 SVGAGI (reference sequence). Trimming removed 2 bases from V and 3 bases from J, with 8 bases in between. The CDR3 contains 14 residues. CDR3 residues: CASSYGTANQPQHF. CDR3 nucleotides: TGTGCCAGCAGTTACGGTACAGCCAATCAGCCCCAGCATTTT.

The chain links TRBV7-9 to TRBJ2-3, with 9 bases that match TRBD1. CDR3 length: 16 residues. V shed 5 bases and J 0 bases; nucleotides not matched to a gene: 6. Germline V lookup: CDR1 SEHNR, CDR2 FQNEAQ (reference sequence). This CDR3 reads CASSPGGTGSTDTQYF. In DNA, the CDR3 is TGTGCCAGCAGCCCCGGGGGGACAGGGAGCACAGATACGCAGTATTTT. The full variable domain, with the rest looked up from reference TRBV7-9 and TRBJ2-3, is DTGVSQNPRHKITKRGQNVTFRCDPISEHNRLYWYRQTLGQGPEFLTYFQNEAQLEKSRLLSDRFSAERPKGSFSTLEIQRTEQGDSAMYLCASSPGGTGSTDTQYFGPGTRLTVL.

The chain couples TRBV7-8 to TRBJ2-3; 9 positions agree with TRBD2. CDR3 length: 15 amino acids. The germline V gene encodes CDR1 SGHVS and CDR2 FQNEAQ. V shed 5 bases, J shed 4 bases, and the junction held 7 bases outside the gene matches. CDR3 bases: TGTGCCAGCAGCAAAGTAGCGGGAGCTGCAGATACGCAGTATTTT. This codes for CASSKVAGAADTQYF.

The V call is TRBV10-1, the J call TRBJ2-7; D gene uncertain. V was trimmed by 4 bases and J by 2 bases, leaving 9 bases between them. Germline CDR1 and CDR2: WNHNN and SYGVQD (reference sequence). The CDR3 consists of 13 residues. The CDR3 sequence: CASSGFGTYEQYF. The CDR3 DNA sequence: TGCGCCAGCAGTGGTTTCGGAACCTACGAGCAGTACTTC.

This chain uses TRBV5-1 with TRBJ1-2, with D unclear. In germline, CDR1 is SGHRS, CDR2 YFSETQ. V lost 4 bases and J 4 bases, leaving 17 bases between the germline ends. This CDR3 comprises 15 residues. This CDR3 reads CASSPLVDPIYGYTF. The DNA of the CDR3 is TGCGCCAGCAGCCCCCTGGTAGATCCAATCTATGGCTACACCTTC.

By share, this clone counts as large. V is TRBV6-1 and J is TRBJ1-1; 7 bases are a match to TRBD1. V lost 5 bases and J lost 7; bases outside the gene matches: 7. The CDR3 sequence is 13 residues long. The V gene's germline CDR1 is MNHNS and CDR2 SASEGT. The CDR3 region has the DNA TGTGCCAGCAGTCCCTACGGGGACAGTGAAGCTTTCTTT. Translation: CASSPYGDSEAFF.

The CDR3 is CASSLARGTDTQYF. The CDR3 DNA follows: TGTGCCAGCAGCTTAGCTCGGGGCACAGATACGCAGTATTTT. The chain carries TRBV11-2 and TRBJ2-3; D unclear. Germline CDR1 SGHAT, CDR2 FQNNGV. Trimming removed 1 base at V and 1 base at J, with 6 bases between. The CDR3 spans 14 residues.

This clone was observed a few times. The chain is built from TRBV7-8 and TRBJ2-3; TRBD2 agrees at 7 bases. Germline CDR1 and CDR2: SGHVS and FQNEAQ. The CDR3 loop spans 17 amino acids. Germline trimming cut 3 bases from V and 1 base from J; bases unmatched to any gene: 10. The CDR3 region is CASSLQAGNVRTDTQYF. The DNA for the CDR3 is TGTGCCAGCAGCTTGCAAGCGGGAAACGTGCGCACAGATACGCAGTATTTT.

This clone has a single count. This chain joins TRBV7-9 and TRBJ2-5; the D is unclear. TRBJ2-7 matches the DNA end more closely, so the J call is doubtful. The germline CDR1 and CDR2 sequences are SEHNR and FQNEAQ (reference sequence). The CDR3 length is 12 residues. The CDR3 region has the DNA TGTGCCAGCAGCTCCGTGTACTACGAGCAGTACTTC. This encodes CASSSVYYEQYF.

This chain uses TRBV6-6 with TRBJ1-1, with TRBD1 as a possible D gene (5 bases). V dropped 0 bases and J dropped 1 base, with 12 bases sitting between them. CDR1 and CDR2 (germline): MNHNY, SVGAGI (reference sequence). The CDR3 length is 16 residues. The CDR3: CASSYSRTPKNTEAFF. CDR3 sequence (DNA): TGTGCCAGCAGTTACTCAAGGACACCTAAGAACACTGAAGCTTTCTTT.

J is TRBJ2-2 and V is TRBV9, with D perhaps TRBD2 (5 bases). V was clipped by 0 bases and J by 3 bases, with 12 bases between them. The CDR3 is 16 residues long. CDR1 SGDLS and CDR2 YYNGEE come from the germline V gene. This chain's CDR3 is CASSVAPTTYTGELFF. The DNA for the CDR3 is TGTGCCAGCAGCGTAGCTCCGACTACCTACACCGGGGAGCTGTTTTTT.

This chain uses TRBV5-1 with TRBJ1-1; D not certain. The germline CDR1 and CDR2 sequences are SGHRS and YFSETQ. Trimming pared 4 bases from V and 10 bases from J, leaving 14 bases between. The length of the CDR3 is 12 residues. The DNA of the CDR3 is TGCGCCAGCAGCCTAGAAGACATGGTAGCTTTCTTT. As protein: CASSLEDMVAFF.